These 16 T cell receptor beta chains were sequenced from one sample in a study of glioma-infiltrating T cells. Amplification of TCR alpha and beta CDR3 regions from RNA used iRepertoire nested multiplex PCR. Each CDR3 protein is one row after TCRdb ran MiXCR on the multiplex PCR reads. Of 44,000 or so distinct CDR3 sequences listed, approximately 20% are singletons. Sequencing was done on a sample of glioma tissue, nonneoplastic brain tissue, or PBMCs (not recorded which). The receptors derive from a human donor with low-grade glioma or glioblastoma, undergoing nonglioma brain surgery, or in good health (not recorded which).

The table lists this clonotype with many counts. The chain combines TRBV28 with TRBJ2-7, with 8 positions matching TRBD1. Trimming took 3 bases from V and 6 from J; bases not matched to a gene: 7. The CDR3 totals 14 residues. Germline lookup yields CDR1 MDHEN and CDR2 SYDVKM. The CDR3 bases are TGTGCCAGCAGTTTCGGGACAGGCCCCCTCGAGCAGTACGTC. It encodes CASSFGTGPLEQYV.

The chain carries TRBV5-6 and TRBJ1-1; 7 nucleotides line up with TRBD1. Losses at the gene ends were 2 bases for V and 4 bases for J; bases not matched to a gene: 2. The germline V gene encodes CDR1 SGHDT and CDR2 YYEEEE. CDR3 length equals 13 residues. This CDR3 reads CASSFRGGTEAFF. The CDR3 bases are TGTGCCAGCAGCTTCAGGGGGGGCACTGAAGCTTTCTTT.

Concerning this clonotype: A single base separates this from a much larger clone, so it may be a read error. The chain uses TRBV7-9 and TRBJ1-5, with D tentatively TRBD1 (5 bases). The CDR3 length is 14 residues. V was shortened by 7 bases and J by 9 bases, with 19 bases between the two germline ends. Germline V gene data show CDR1 as SEHNR and CDR2 as FQNEAQ (reference sequence). The CDR3 sequence is CASNRQINRRPQHF. CDR3 bases: TGTGCCAGCAACAGACAGATTAATCGTCGGCCCCAGCATTTT. Looking up the rest from reference TRBV7-9 and TRBJ1-5 gives the full variable domain: DTGVSQNPRHKITKRGQNVTFRCDPISEHNRLYWYRQTLGQGPEFLTYFQNEAQLEKSRLLSDRFSAERPKGSFSTLEIQRTEQGDSAMYLCASNRQINRRPQHFGDGTRLSIL.

The chain joins TRBV9 to TRBJ1-4; TRBD1 matches at 7 bases. CDR1 SGDLS and CDR2 YYNGEE come from the germline V gene. After removal of 4 bases from V and 3 bases from J, the junction contained 6 bases not matched to a gene. The CDR3 is 15 amino acids. The CDR3 is CASSREGAANEKLFF. CDR3 DNA: TGTGCCAGCAGCAGGGAGGGGGCCGCTAATGAAAAACTGTTTTTT.

V gene TRBV4-1 combines with J gene TRBJ1-1; D is unclear. The germline CDR1 and CDR2 sequences are MGHRA and YSYEKL. This CDR3 is 16 amino acids long. V lost 3 bases to trimming and J lost 5 bases, with 19 bases between them. CDR3 DNA: TGCGCCAGCAGCCAGAAATCGTCTGTAGGGAGAACTGAAGCTTTCTTT. Its protein is CASSQKSSVGRTEAFF.

This clonotype was detected many times. CDR3 protein: CASSPGHLYEQYF. CDR3 DNA: TGTGCCAGCTCACCCGGACACCTCTACGAGCAGTACTTC. The chain has TRBV18 and TRBJ2-7; possibly TRBD1 for D (5 bases). The CDR3 has 13 amino acids. Per the germline V gene, CDR1 is KGHSH and CDR2 is LQKENI. V was pared by 3 bases and J by 3 bases, with 9 bases between.

This clonotype has just one count. This may stem from a read error, because a much larger clone lies one nucleotide away. This chain uses TRBV27 with TRBJ2-3; the D gene is possibly TRBD1 (5 bases). With the DNA end fitting TRBJ1-5 better, the J assignment may be wrong. The CDR3 length is 18 residues. The germline V gene has CDR1 MNHEY and CDR2 SMNVEV (reference sequence). The CDR3 DNA reads TGTGCCAGCACCCACCTGCGGGACTACCAATTACCCCCAGATACGCAGCATTTT. Its protein product is CASTHLRDYQLPPDTQHF.

In this sample, this clonotype turned up a few times. The rearrangement uses TRBV19 and TRBJ2-5; D not resolved. This CDR3 contains 13 residues. From germline, CDR1 is LNHDA and CDR2 SQIVND (reference sequence). V was clipped by 3 bases and J by 5 bases, with 10 bases between them. CDR3: CASSITSAETQYF. The CDR3 DNA follows: TGTGCCAGTAGTATTACGAGTGCCGAGACCCAGTACTTC.

Concerning this clonotype: A much more abundant neighbour one base away suggests this may be a read error. The V and J genes are TRBV6-1 and TRBJ1-1; 7 bases agree with TRBD1. This CDR3 spans 16 amino acids. After removal of 11 bases from V and 1 base from J, the junction contained 16 bases not matched to a gene. Germline V gene lookup returns CDR1 MNHNS and CDR2 SASEGT. The CDR3 region is CAVSESGGQTNTEAFF. The CDR3 nucleotides read TGTGCCGTCAGTGAGTCGGGGGGACAGACGAACACTGAAGCTTTCTTT.

Ten or more counts support this clonotype. The V and J genes are TRBV10-2 and TRBJ1-5; maybe TRBD1 (6 bases). Trimming cost V 1 base and J 2 bases, with 15 bases left between them. The CDR3 loop spans 17 amino acids. Germline V gene data show CDR1 as WSHSY and CDR2 as SAAADI. CDR3 residues: CASSEWAGATGNQPQHF. CDR3 bases: TGCGCCAGCAGTGAGTGGGCGGGGGCCACGGGCAATCAGCCCCAGCATTTT.

This clonotype has more than one count but fewer than ten. A much more abundant neighbour one base away suggests this may be a read error. The CDR3 DNA reads as TGTGCCCCCGCCGGGACTAGCGAATACAATGAGCAGTTCTTC. Translation: CAPAGTSEYNEQFF. V usage is TRBV15 and J usage is TRBJ2-1, with TRBD2 matching 10 bases. This CDR3 contains 14 residues. Losses at the gene ends were 11 bases for V and 4 bases for J; bases not matched to a gene: 8. Germline V CDR1 and CDR2: LNHNV, YYDKDF (reference sequence).

The chain couples TRBV3-1 to TRBJ2-3; TRBD2 is a possible D gene (5 bases). V was trimmed by 3 bases and J by 1 base, leaving 8 bases between them. The germline V gene encodes CDR1 LGHDT and CDR2 YNNKEL (reference sequence). The CDR3 is 14 residues long. CDR3 amino acids: CASSHLGGTDTQYF. The CDR3 nucleotides read TGTGCCAGCAGCCACCTCGGGGGCACAGATACGCAGTATTTT.

This clonotype was recorded many times. The chain is built from TRBV5-6 and TRBJ1-1, with 7 positions matching TRBD1. This CDR3 has 15 residues. Germline trimming cut 4 bases from V and 7 bases from J; bases unmatched to any gene: 13. In germline, CDR1 is SGHDT, CDR2 YYEEEE. The CDR3 DNA sequence: TGTGCCAGCAGCCCGCTCGGGACAGCCCCACATGAAGCTTTCTTT. It specifies CASSPLGTAPHEAFF.

The table lists this clonotype with a count of one. The final CDR3 position lacks the conserved phenylalanine or tryptophan, pointing to a likely read error. The V and J genes are TRBV29-1 and TRBJ1-2; the match to TRBD1 covers 7 bases. The germline V gene has CDR1 SQVTM and CDR2 ANQGSEA. With 8 bases clipped from V and 6 bases from J, the junction kept 9 bases outside the gene matches. The CDR3 is 12 amino acids. The CDR3 region is CSLGMDRNGYTL. CDR3 sequence (DNA): TGCAGCTTGGGGATGGACAGGAATGGCTACACCCTC.

The V call is TRBV12-3 or TRBV12-4, the J call TRBJ2-3; possibly TRBD2 for D (6 bases). V was pared by 5 bases and J by 0 bases, with 12 bases between. The CDR3 runs to 15 residues. Here the CDR3 DNA reads TGTGCCAGCAGTCCCCCGGGGAGGAGCACAGATACGCAGTATTTT. The encoded protein is CASSPPGRSTDTQYF.

As for this clonotype: One base away lies a much larger clone, so this may be a sequencing read error. The rearrangement joins TRBV5-1 to TRBJ1-1; TRBD1 agrees at 7 bases. Germline lookup yields CDR1 SGHRS and CDR2 YFSETQ. The CDR3 totals 14 residues. CDR3 residues: CASSLIGGATEALF. The CDR3 nucleotides are TGCGCCAGCAGCTTGATAGGGGGCGCGACCGAAGCTTTATTT.